This T cell receptor (beta chain) was identified during a study of tumor and adjacent non-tumor tissue in lung cancer. On the study more broadly: Aged about 31 to 85 years, patients included roughly eleven men and about 5 women with stage I to III disease. The study, taken as a whole, reports: Significantly higher TCR diversity was found in tumor than normal lung. Shorter survival was associated with higher TCR diversity in tumors. Top 100 clones took a larger repertoire share in normal lung.

TCRbeta libraries were built with three rounds of nested PCR, modified from ARM-PCR. From the multiplex PCR reads, TCRdb called clonotypes with MiXCR, one entry per CDR3 protein. The data hold 120,000 or so distinct CDR3 sequences, with 84% observed a single time. Germline assignment: CDR1 MDHEN and CDR2 SYDVKM. V was clipped by 2 bases and J by 5 bases; unmatched bases: 4. The CDR3 loop spans 14 amino acids. Concerning this clonotype itself: Its specificity is not known. This clone may be a read error of a much larger clone one base away.

RNA was extracted from bulk tissue without any cell sorting. The TCR originated in a man in his 70s with non-small cell lung cancer. V usage is TRBV28 and J usage is TRBJ2-3; 7 nucleotides match TRBD2. Specimen: lung tumor tissue. CDR3 coding DNA: TGTGCCAGCAGTTTAGGGGTAGCGGGAGATACGCAGTATTTT. It encodes CASSLGVAGDTQYF.